The rows below give T cell receptor beta chains drawn from one sample of a study of identical twins. MiXCR, run by TCRdb on the 5' RACE reads, gives a single entry per CDR3 protein. The sample has about 730,000 distinct CDR3 sequences, less than 25% seen once. The same specimen was also included in a second study, on T cells expressing NK-cell markers.

The source material was PBMCs. Source of these receptors: a woman between 18 and 30 years old in good health. The CDR3 runs from the conserved cysteine through the conserved F or W. A D gene is named only where the DNA matches it firmly. For some rows the clone size is stated as once, few or many, or as a class when expanded; others skip it.

J gene: TRBJ2-6; V gene: TRBV5-1; D gene: .; CDR3 length: 17; clone size: .; CDR3 protein: CASSLDRLDSGANVLTF; CDR3 DNA: TGCGCCAGCAGCTTGGACAGGTTGGACTCTGGGGCCAACGTCCTGACTTTC
J gene: TRBJ2-1; V gene: TRBV7-9; D gene: .; CDR3 length: 12; clone size: .; CDR3 protein: CASSFGGREQFF; CDR3 DNA: TGTGCCAGCAGCTTCGGCGGGCGGGAGCAGTTCTTC
J gene: TRBJ2-3; V gene: TRBV20-1; D gene: .; CDR3 length: 13; clone size: few; CDR3 protein: CSARDIRTDTQYF; CDR3 DNA: TGCAGTGCTAGAGATATTAGAACAGATACGCAGTATTTT
J gene: TRBJ2-6; V gene: TRBV27; D gene: .; CDR3 length: 13; clone size: many; CDR3 protein: CASSLYGANVLTF; CDR3 DNA: TGTGCCAGCAGTTTATACGGGGCCAACGTCCTGACTTTC
J gene: TRBJ2-3; V gene: TRBV5-1; D gene: .; CDR3 length: 17; clone size: few; CDR3 protein: CASSLGSAGSNTDTQYF; CDR3 DNA: TGCGCCAGCAGCTTGGGTTCGGCGGGGTCTAACACAGATACGCAGTATTTT
J gene: TRBJ2-3; V gene: TRBV29-1; D gene: .; CDR3 length: 11; clone size: many; CDR3 protein: CSVEATDTQYF; CDR3 DNA: TGCAGCGTTGAGGCCACAGATACGCAGTATTTT
J gene: TRBJ2-3; V gene: TRBV12-3/TRBV12-4; D gene: .; CDR3 length: 15; clone size: .; CDR3 protein: CASSLSGGVRGTQYF; CDR3 DNA: TGTGCCAGCAGTTTATCGGGCGGGGTGAGGGGTACGCAGTATTTT
J gene: TRBJ2-7; V gene: TRBV5-6; D gene: TRBD2; CDR3 length: 12; clone size: .; CDR3 protein: CASSFRQAGEYF; CDR3 DNA: TGTGCCAGCAGCTTCCGGCAGGCGGGGGAGTACTTC
J gene: TRBJ1-2; V gene: TRBV12-3/TRBV12-4; D gene: .; CDR3 length: 12; clone size: few; CDR3 protein: CATNQKGYGYTF; CDR3 DNA: TGTGCGACCAATCAAAAGGGCTATGGCTACACCTTC
J gene: TRBJ2-1; V gene: TRBV20-1; D gene: .; CDR3 length: 14; clone size: few; CDR3 protein: CSVPRGAGYNEQFF; CDR3 DNA: TGCAGTGTTCCCAGGGGTGCTGGATACAATGAGCAGTTCTTC
J gene: TRBJ2-1; V gene: TRBV20-1; D gene: .; CDR3 length: 16; clone size: once; CDR3 protein: CSARDSRVSLSNEQFF; CDR3 DNA: TGCAGTGCTAGAGATAGTAGAGTTTCCCTTTCAAATGAGCAGTTCTTC